Listed below are T cell receptor beta chains from one sample, sequenced in a study of blood T cell repertoires in COVID-19. Clones were sequenced by immunoSEQ multiplex PCR, and TCRdb holds only the in-frame ones, with some missing. This table has a few hundred thousand clones, around nine tenths appearing once. Sequenced sample: peripheral blood. The receptors were gathered from a man aged 40-49 years who had recovered from COVID-19. The conserved cysteine and the conserved F or W are not part of the CDR3 here.

v_call	j_call	cdr3_aa
TRBV5-4	TRBJ2-1	ASSLGGSGRDNEQF
TRBV5-1	TRBJ2-1	ASSSPGTSGDNEQF
TRBV6-5	TRBJ1-5	ASSPGRGSQPQH
TRBV5-1	TRBJ2-5	ASSPPRLAGSQNRETQY
TRBV4-1	TRBJ1-2	ASSPRRESYGYT
TRBV5-1	TRBJ2-3	ASSLDGALTDTQY
TRBV6-6	TRBJ1-2	ASSPAGNYGYT
TRBV10-2	TRBJ2-7	ASSDERGGFYEQY
TRBV5-1	TRBJ2-1	ASSLGLAREGQF
TRBV6-2/TRBV6-3	TRBJ2-5	ASSPPKLAGGKETQY
TRBV12-5	TRBJ2-1	ASRGEIGLEEQF
TRBV9	TRBJ2-7	ASSPRQGDYEQY
TRBV6-5	TRBJ2-1	ASSYTTQGNEQF
TRBV7-3	TRBJ2-3	ASSSRSQLTDTQY
TRBV19	TRBJ1-1	ASSNLGWYTEAF
TRBV15	TRBJ2-3	ATSTKMREGTSGSRTDTQY
TRBV10-3	TRBJ2-3	AISLDRRRTDTQY
TRBV11-3	TRBJ2-5	ASSYGLAGGGAQETQY
TRBV5-5	TRBJ2-1	ASSSAGRHNEQF
TRBV30	TRBJ2-7	AWSGGGGPYEQY
TRBV10-3	TRBJ1-3	AISGGEVNTIY
TRBV18	TRBJ2-1	ASSPRGSFSYNEQF
TRBV7-2	TRBJ1-1	ASSPGRVNTEAF
TRBV5-1	TRBJ1-4	ASSLSGQKNEKLF
TRBV5-1	TRBJ2-3	ASSPIGGTQY
TRBV5-1	TRBJ1-6	ASSLTGGKDSPLH
TRBV18	TRBJ2-4	ASSPVRELAKNIQY
TRBV4-3	TRBJ1-3	ASSRALRSGSGNTIY
TRBV6-2/TRBV6-3	TRBJ2-7	ASSATGWSYEQY
TRBV7-6	TRBJ2-3	ASSFTRSGRVTDTQY
TRBV6-2/TRBV6-3	TRBJ1-2	ASSPHGRPSRGGYT
TRBV15	TRBJ1-5	ATSRTGGGQPQH
TRBV27	TRBJ1-1	ASTQGAEAF
TRBV27	TRBJ1-1	ASSLYGQVNTEAF
TRBV24-1	TRBJ2-2	ATSDPRTSGELDGELF
TRBV5-1	TRBJ2-7	ASSLIGLQTRDTYEQY
TRBV20-1	TRBJ2-4	SASGGDIQY
TRBV18	TRBJ1-2	ASSPPRTDPSGGYT
TRBV7-2	TRBJ1-2	ASSQRAGTGGQRYT
TRBV27	TRBJ2-6	ASSFLGGAHSSGANVLT
TRBV6-5	TRBJ2-7	ASRRSGVEQY
TRBV19	TRBJ2-5	ASSIESADQETQY
TRBV9	TRBJ2-1	ASSVGILAGSEQF
TRBV6-2/TRBV6-3	TRBJ2-1	ASSKIAGANNEQF
TRBV7-2	TRBJ2-7	ASSLSGTLARGEQY
TRBV19	TRBJ1-2	ATDRGRSGGFGYT
TRBV12-3/TRBV12-4	TRBJ2-7	ASSLFRSYEQY
TRBV18	TRBJ1-1	ASSPRVERVNTEAF
TRBV13	TRBJ2-1	ASSASDEQF
TRBV7-9	TRBJ1-4	ASPGGSTNEKLF
TRBV6-6	TRBJ1-2	ASELSTGSPTYGYT
TRBV5-1	TRBJ2-2	ASSLVGVDGELF
TRBV15	TRBJ1-3	ATSRSTQGNTIY
TRBV5-3	TRBJ2-3	ARSLERGGADTQY
TRBV3-1/TRBV3-2	TRBJ2-5	ASSQGGGVTGQETQY